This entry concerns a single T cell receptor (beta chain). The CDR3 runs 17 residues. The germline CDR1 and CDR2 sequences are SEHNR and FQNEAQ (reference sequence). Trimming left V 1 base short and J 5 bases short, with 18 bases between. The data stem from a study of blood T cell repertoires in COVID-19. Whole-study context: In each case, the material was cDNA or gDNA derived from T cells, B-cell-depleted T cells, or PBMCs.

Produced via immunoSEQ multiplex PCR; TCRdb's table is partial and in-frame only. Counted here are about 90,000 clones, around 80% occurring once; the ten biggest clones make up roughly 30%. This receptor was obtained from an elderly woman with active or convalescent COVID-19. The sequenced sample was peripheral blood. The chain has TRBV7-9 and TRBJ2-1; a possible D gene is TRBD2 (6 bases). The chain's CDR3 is CASSLGAKRVRDNEQFF. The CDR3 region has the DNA TGTGCCAGCAGCTTAGGAGCTAAGCGGGTCAGAGACAATGAGCAGTTCTTC.